This TCR beta chain comes out of a study of persistence of HIV-infected CD4 T cells. Study results and caveats: TCRbeta richness was lower in CMV- and Gag-responding cells than in anti-CD3/anti-CD28-responding cells. Antigen-responding cells were enriched for degenerate expanded CDR3beta sequences.

Cells were stimulated nonspecifically with anti-CD3/anti-CD28 magnetic beads. Responding CD4+ T cells were sorted by upregulation of both CD40 ligand and CD69. Donors had CD4+ T cell counts above 400 cells/uL and were CMV-seropositive. The germline V gene has CDR1 SGHRS and CDR2 YFSETQ. J gave up 7 bases and V 0 bases, and 3 bases lay outside the gene matches. The CDR3 is 14 amino acids. To note about this clone: Its antigen is currently unknown.

Sequencing used immunoSEQ version 4 in survey mode. Sequencing used immunoSEQ multiplex PCR; TCRdb keeps in-frame clones, though not all of them. The sample lists fewer than 50,000 clones, about 89% seen once, with roughly 1.8% in the top ten. The V call is TRBV5-1, the J call TRBJ1-4, with TRBD1 matching 7 bases. The clonotype comes from an adult man with HIV who was CMV-seropositive. This sample comprised CD4+ T cells sorted from PBMCs after roughly 20-hour stimulation, obtained from a patient who received antiretroviral therapy. In nucleotides, the CDR3 is TGCGCCAGCAGCTTGGGCGACAGGGCTGAAAAACTGTTTTTT. Translated, it gives CASSLGDRAEKLFF.